This T cell receptor (beta chain) originates from a study of T cell responses to AZD1222 COVID-19 vaccine. About this clone: Its antigen is not known.

Germline CDR1 SGHNT, CDR2 YYREEE (reference sequence). The CDR3 is made up of 16 amino acids. J was trimmed by 9 bases and V by 4 bases; bases with no gene match: 13. Study-wide results and limits: Receipt of two AZD1222 doses was followed by a rise in Spike-specific TCR breadth and depth. It was only after the peak T cell response that any repertoires were sampled.

Clones were sequenced by immunoSEQ multiplex PCR, and TCRdb holds only the in-frame ones, with some missing. The repertoire holds 120,000 or so clones, with 85% to 95% as singletons. This chain links TRBV5-4 with TRBJ2-1, with TRBD2 matching 10 bases. The sequences come from peripheral blood, collected on day 0 of AZD1222 vaccination. This receptor was taken from an adult in good health. CDR3 in amino acids: CASSLGLATLQGEQFF. CDR3 nucleotide sequence: TGTGCCAGCAGCCTGGGACTAGCGACACTCCAAGGTGAGCAGTTCTTC.